This T cell receptor beta chain derives from a study of human T cells and chemical hapten exposure. Study details: TCR yield per sample varied, mainly due to pooled library volumes.

Time point in this sample: pre-sensitization, week 0. Noted treatment: therapeutic diphenylcyclopropenone sensitization with weekly scalp DPC. Individual cDNA molecules in this library carried unique molecular identifiers. TCRdb redid the calling of the RACE reads with MiXCR, one entry per CDR3 protein. The table includes 30,000 to 40,000 distinct CDR3 sequences, less than 8.5% detected once. Germline V gene sequence: CDR1 MNHEY, CDR2 SVGAGI. The CDR3 is made up of 14 amino acids. J was trimmed by 9 bases and V by 9 bases; bases with no gene match: 11. The sample consisted of whole blood, taken in connection with sensitization to the hapten diphenylcyclopropenone (DPC). The chain combines TRBV6-5 with TRBJ2-1; TRBD2 matches at 10 bases. The receptor was isolated from a woman aged 50 to 60 with alopecia areata. Some clones in this sample may be carry-over from other donors' samples. DNA for the CDR3: TGTGCCAGTCTGGGAAGCGGGAGGGCCGGTGAGCAGTTCTTC. Its translation is CASLGSGRAGEQFF.